One sample yielded the 13 T cell receptor beta chains listed below, sequenced in a study of post-analysis software for immune sequencing data. Study results and caveats: TRBV5-6, TRBV5-1 and TRBV20-1 were among four or five TRBV segments more frequent in patients than controls.

TCR beta cDNA libraries had unique molecular identifiers. TCRdb reanalysed the PCR reads using MiXCR and keeps one entry per CDR3 protein. The sample has about 800,000 distinct CDR3 sequences, just under 30% seen once; the top ten hold 0.5% to 0.6%. Their recognized antigens are unknown. The sequencing input was blood. These receptors were collected from a girl aged 5-17 years with multiple sclerosis.

This clonotype came up a few times. This sequence joins TRBV16 and TRBJ2-7; D uncertain. V was clipped by 1 base and J by 6 bases, with 7 bases between them. This CDR3 is 12 amino acids long. In germline, CDR1 is KGHSY, CDR2 FQNENV. CDR3 nucleotide sequence: TGTGCCAGCAGCCAATACGGATCCGAGCAGTACTTC. It encodes CASSQYGSEQYF.

This clonotype was seen a few times. The chain joins TRBV15 to TRBJ2-5; TRBD2 agrees at 8 bases. The CDR3 contains 15 residues. CDR1 and CDR2 from the germline V gene are LNHNV and YYDKDF (reference sequence). Germline trimming cut 4 bases from V and 4 bases from J; bases unmatched to any gene: 8. CDR3 DNA: TGTGCCACCAGCACTGGAGGGCTAGCGGGAGAGACCCAGTACTTC. It encodes CATSTGGLAGETQYF. Looking up the rest from reference TRBV15 and TRBJ2-5 gives the full variable domain: DAMVIQNPRYQVTQFGKPVTLSCSQTLNHNVMYWYQQKSSQAPKLLFHYYDKDFNNEADTPDNFQSRRPNTSFCFLDIRSPGLGDTAMYLCATSTGGLAGETQYFGPGTRLLVL.

This rearrangement joins TRBV7-2 to TRBJ2-1; 9 bases are shared with TRBD2. The CDR3 has 13 amino acids. The J segment lost 4 bases and the V segment lost 7 bases, leaving 2 bases of the junction unmatched. Germline V CDR1 and CDR2: SGHTA, FQGNSA. CDR3 in DNA: TGTGCCAGCAACCTAGCGGGGTACAATGAGCAGTTCTTC. Translating gives CASNLAGYNEQFF.

This clonotype came up a few times. V gene TRBV24-1 combines with J gene TRBJ2-5, with D maybe TRBD1 (5 bases). Germline V gives CDR1 KGHDR, CDR2 SFDVKD. V was shortened by 5 bases and J by 5 bases, with 20 bases between the two germline ends. This CDR3 has 16 residues. The CDR3 is CATSATQAPLRETQYF. The CDR3 coding sequence is TGTGCCACCAGTGCCACACAGGCCCCTCTGAGGGAGACCCAGTACTTC.

The chain combines TRBV11-2 with TRBJ2-4; D is possibly TRBD1 (5 bases). Trimming removed 0 bases at V and 7 bases at J, with 13 bases between. Looked up from germline, CDR1 is SGHAT and CDR2 is FQNNGV. CDR3 size: 15 residues. The CDR3, as DNA: TGTGCCAGCAGCTTAGATCCTACAGGTTGGAACATTCAGTACTTC. Its translation is CASSLDPTGWNIQYF.

This clonotype was seen a few times. This rearrangement joins TRBV10-2 to TRBJ2-7; D unresolved. The CDR3 consists of 13 residues. Germline lookup yields CDR1 WSHSY and CDR2 SAAADI. V lost 5 bases and J lost 2, with 10 bases in between. CDR3 sequence reads: CASSYDLAYEQYF. The CDR3, as DNA: TGCGCCAGCAGTTATGACTTAGCCTACGAGCAGTACTTC.

This clonotype was seen once. J is TRBJ2-5 and V is TRBV6-6; D gene unclear. V was shortened by 8 bases and J by 0 bases, with 10 bases between the two germline ends. Germline V gene lookup returns CDR1 MNHNY and CDR2 SVGAGI (reference sequence). The CDR3 extends over 13 amino acids. The CDR3 protein is CASRQLYQETQYF. CDR3 in DNA: TGTGCCAGCCGTCAGTTGTACCAAGAGACCCAGTACTTC.

The chain employs TRBV11-2 and TRBJ2-1; D is ambiguous. CDR1 and CDR2 from the germline V gene are SGHAT and FQNNGV. Trimming removed 5 bases from V and 8 bases from J, with 25 bases in between. The CDR3 consists of 17 residues. The chain's CDR3 is CASSLGAAKDEGHEQFF. The CDR3, as DNA: TGTGCCAGCAGCCTTGGTGCCGCGAAGGATGAAGGTCATGAGCAGTTCTTC.

This clonotype appeared a few times. The junction departs from germline at one end; a sequencing error may be responsible. The rearrangement links TRBV7-7 to TRBJ2-5; D might be TRBD1 (6 bases). The length of the CDR3 is 15 residues. Germline loops: CDR1 SSHAT, CDR2 FNYEAQ (reference sequence). The CDR3 protein is CASSPIRDKQETQYF. In DNA form, the CDR3 reads TGTGCTAGCAGCCCCATTCGGGACAAACAAGAGACCCAGTACTTC.

The sample holds many counts of this clonotype. One end of the junction is discordant with germline, which a read error may explain. V is TRBV5-1 and J is TRBJ1-2, with a possible D match to TRBD1 (5 bases). CDR1 is SGHRS, CDR2 YFSETQ, per germline. The CDR3 is 12 residues long. The CDR3 nucleotides are TGTGCCAGCTCTTCAGGGAACTATGGCTACACCTTC. This encodes CASSSGNYGYTF.

This clonotype has a count of ten or more. This chain's CDR3 is CASSLRLRDRANNEQFF. The CDR3 bases are TGTGCCAGCAGCTTACGATTGCGGGACAGGGCGAACAATGAGCAGTTCTTC. This sequence joins TRBV7-2 and TRBJ2-1, with 9 bases that match TRBD1. The germline V gene has CDR1 SGHTA and CDR2 FQGNSA. This CDR3 contains 17 residues. V was pared by 2 bases and J by 5 bases, with 10 bases of the junction left unmatched.

This clonotype was seen a handful of times. The chain recombines TRBV28 with TRBJ1-1; 7 bases are a match to TRBD1. Per germline, CDR1 MDHEN and CDR2 SYDVKM. V was clipped by 4 bases and J by 5 bases; unmatched bases: 7. The CDR3 runs 14 residues. The CDR3 here is CASSWEGAGTEAFF. CDR3 nucleotides: TGTGCCAGCAGTTGGGAGGGGGCGGGTACTGAAGCTTTCTTT.

Here the CDR3 reads CASSKEGRGTQYF. CDR3 DNA sequence: TGTGCCAGCAGCAAAGAGGGGAGAGGGACCCAGTACTTC. The V call is TRBV21-1, the J call TRBJ2-5; the D call of TRBD1 is as the table states it, not checked on the DNA. TRBV21-1 is noted as a pseudogene. This CDR3 region has 13 residues.